This TCR beta chain derives from a study of shared clonotypes between healthy human individuals. Assay used: immunoSEQ multiplex PCR; TCRdb lists only in-frame clones, some missing. The sample lists under 1,100,000 clones, roughly 70% seen once, with around 1.5% in the top ten. This CDR3 is built from 18 residues. V gave up 10 bases and J gave up 0 bases; unmatched junction bases: 15. The germline gives CDR1 ENHRY, CDR2 SYGVKD. Study observations and caveats: Across subsets, estimated richness was generally greater for naive than for memory populations.

With regard to this clone: Its antigen is as yet unknown.

Sequencing used memory CD4+ T cells sorted from blood. Noted subset: CD45RA-negative fraction. The TCR was taken from a man aged 18 to 30 in good health. This chain uses TRBV10-3 with TRBJ2-2; 9 positions match TRBD1. The CDR3 here is CASRPGTGQPSNTGELFF. Here the CDR3 DNA reads TGTGCCAGCAGGCCCGGGACAGGGCAGCCATCGAACACCGGGGAGCTGTTTTTT.